This record covers a single T cell receptor (beta chain). The data were taken from a study of technical replicates of blood from several donors. Germline CDR1 reads MRHNA; CDR2 reads SNTAGT. This CDR3 comprises 16 residues. V trimming: 6 bases; J trimming: 9 bases; junction bases outside the gene matches: 16. TCRdb's copy holds only in-frame clones and misses some; the assay was immunoSEQ multiplex PCR. The data show some 82,000 clones, 90% to 95% seen once. This clonotype was obtained from a human donor in good health. The chain is built from TRBV6-4 and TRBJ2-5; 10 positions agree with TRBD2. The sample was T cells isolated from PBMCs. The CDR3 spells CASREILAGVFMSQYF. The CDR3 DNA reads as TGTGCCAGCAGAGAAATCCTAGCGGGAGTTTTTATGTCCCAGTACTTC.